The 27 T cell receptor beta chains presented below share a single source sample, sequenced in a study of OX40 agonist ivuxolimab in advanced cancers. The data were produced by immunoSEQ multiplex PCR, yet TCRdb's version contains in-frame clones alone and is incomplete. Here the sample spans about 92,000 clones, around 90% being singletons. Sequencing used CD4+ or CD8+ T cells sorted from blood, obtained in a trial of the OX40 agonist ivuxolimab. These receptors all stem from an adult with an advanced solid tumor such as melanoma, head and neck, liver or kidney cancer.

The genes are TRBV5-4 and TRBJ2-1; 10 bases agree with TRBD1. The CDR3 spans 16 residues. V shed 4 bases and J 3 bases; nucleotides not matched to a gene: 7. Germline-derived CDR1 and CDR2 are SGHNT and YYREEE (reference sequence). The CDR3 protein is CASSKAGTGDYNEQFF. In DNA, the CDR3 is TGTGCCAGCAGCAAAGCCGGGACAGGGGACTACAATGAGCAGTTCTTC.

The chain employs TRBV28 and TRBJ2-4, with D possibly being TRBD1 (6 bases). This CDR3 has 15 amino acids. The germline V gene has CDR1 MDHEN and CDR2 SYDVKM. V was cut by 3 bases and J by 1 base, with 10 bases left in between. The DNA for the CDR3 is TGTGCCAGCAGTTTGAGGGGGACGGCCAAAAACATTCAGTACTTC. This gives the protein CASSLRGTAKNIQYF.

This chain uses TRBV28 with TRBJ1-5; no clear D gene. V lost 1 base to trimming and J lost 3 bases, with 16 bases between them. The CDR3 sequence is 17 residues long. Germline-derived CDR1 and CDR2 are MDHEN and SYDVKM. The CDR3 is CASSLLIGPDVNQPQHF. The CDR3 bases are TGTGCCAGCAGTTTATTGATAGGGCCCGACGTCAATCAGCCCCAGCATTTT. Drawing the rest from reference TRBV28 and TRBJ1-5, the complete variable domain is DVKVTQSSRYLVKRTGEKVFLECVQDMDHENMFWYRQDPGLGLRLIYFSYDVKMKEKGDIPEGYSVSREKKERFSLILESASTNQTSMYLCASSLLIGPDVNQPQHFGDGTRLSIL.

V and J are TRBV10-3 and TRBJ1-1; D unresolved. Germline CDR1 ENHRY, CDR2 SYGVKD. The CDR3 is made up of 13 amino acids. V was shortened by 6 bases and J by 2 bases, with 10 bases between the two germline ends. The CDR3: CAISKDGNTEAFF. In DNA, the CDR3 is TGTGCCATCAGCAAGGACGGTAACACTGAAGCTTTCTTT.

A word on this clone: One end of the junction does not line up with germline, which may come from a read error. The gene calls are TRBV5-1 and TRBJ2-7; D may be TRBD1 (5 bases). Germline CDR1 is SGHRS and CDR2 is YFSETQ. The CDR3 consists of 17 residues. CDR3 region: CASSLAVDSRSSYEQYF. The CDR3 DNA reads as TGCGCCAGCAGTTTGGCCGTCGACAGCCGCTCCTCCTACGAGCAGTACTTC.

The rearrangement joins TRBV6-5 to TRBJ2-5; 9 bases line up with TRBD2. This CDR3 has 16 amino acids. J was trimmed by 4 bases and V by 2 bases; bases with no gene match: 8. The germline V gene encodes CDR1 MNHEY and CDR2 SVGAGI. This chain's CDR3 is CASSYAGTSRRETQYF. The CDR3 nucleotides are TGTGCCAGCAGTTACGCCGGGACTAGCAGGCGAGAGACCCAGTACTTC.

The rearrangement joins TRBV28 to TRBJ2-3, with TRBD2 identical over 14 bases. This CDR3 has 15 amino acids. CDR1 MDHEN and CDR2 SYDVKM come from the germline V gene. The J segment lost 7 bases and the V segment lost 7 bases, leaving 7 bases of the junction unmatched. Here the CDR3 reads CASKTGTSGGNTQYF. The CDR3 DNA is TGTGCCAGCAAAACCGGGACTAGCGGGGGTAATACGCAGTATTTT.

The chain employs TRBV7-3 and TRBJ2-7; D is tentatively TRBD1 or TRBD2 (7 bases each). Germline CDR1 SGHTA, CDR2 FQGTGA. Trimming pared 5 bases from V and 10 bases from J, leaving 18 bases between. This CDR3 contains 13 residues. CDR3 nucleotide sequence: TGTGCCAGCAGCCTGACAGGGAGGGATAGCCAGTACTTC. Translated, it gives CASSLTGRDSQYF. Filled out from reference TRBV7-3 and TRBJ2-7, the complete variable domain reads GAGVSQTPSNKVTEKGKYVELRCDPISGHTALYWYRQSLGQGPEFLIYFQGTGAADDSGLPNDRFFAVRPEGSVSTLKIQRTERGDSAVYLCASSLTGRDSQYFGPGTRLTVT.

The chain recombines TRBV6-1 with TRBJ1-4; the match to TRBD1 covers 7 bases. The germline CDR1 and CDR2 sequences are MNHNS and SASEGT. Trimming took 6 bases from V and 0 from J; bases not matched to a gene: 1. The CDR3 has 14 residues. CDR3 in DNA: TGTGCCAGCAGCAGGGGGGCAACTAATGAAAAACTGTTTTTT. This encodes CASSRGATNEKLFF.

The CDR3 region has the DNA TGTGCCAGCAGCTTAGTTCGGGATGTATATGGCTACACCTTC. It codes for CASSLVRDVYGYTF. The genes are TRBV7-2 and TRBJ1-2; D call uncertain. V was clipped by 1 base and J by 5 bases, with 11 bases between them. Germline CDR1 and CDR2: SGHTA and FQGNSA. The CDR3 extends over 14 amino acids. Full variable domain (outside the CDR3, taken from reference TRBV7-2 and TRBJ1-2): GAGVSQSPSNKVTEKGKDVELRCDPISGHTALYWYRQSLGQGLEFLIYFQGNSAPDKSGLPSDRFSAERTGGSVSTLTIQRTQQEDSAVYLCASSLVRDVYGYTFGSGTRLTVV.

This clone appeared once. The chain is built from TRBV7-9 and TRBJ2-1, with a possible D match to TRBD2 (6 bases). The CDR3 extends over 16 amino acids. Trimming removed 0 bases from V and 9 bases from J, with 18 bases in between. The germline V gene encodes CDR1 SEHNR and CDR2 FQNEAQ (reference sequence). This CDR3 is CASSLAGSGLGAEQFF. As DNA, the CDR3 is TGTGCCAGCAGCTTAGCGGGGAGCGGGCTAGGGGCTGAGCAGTTCTTC.

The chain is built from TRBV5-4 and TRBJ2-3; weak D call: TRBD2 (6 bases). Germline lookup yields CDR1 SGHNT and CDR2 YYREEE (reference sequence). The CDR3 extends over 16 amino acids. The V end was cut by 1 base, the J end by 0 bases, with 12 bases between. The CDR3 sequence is CASSLKVGGSTDTQYF. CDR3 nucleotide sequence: TGTGCCAGCAGCTTGAAGGTGGGGGGTAGCACAGATACGCAGTATTTT.

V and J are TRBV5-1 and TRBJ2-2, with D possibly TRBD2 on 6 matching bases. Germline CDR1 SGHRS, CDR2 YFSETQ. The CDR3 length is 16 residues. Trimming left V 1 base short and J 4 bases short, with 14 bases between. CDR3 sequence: CASSLIGGSVTGELFF. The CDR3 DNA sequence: TGCGCCAGCAGCTTGATTGGGGGGTCGGTCACCGGGGAGCTGTTTTTT. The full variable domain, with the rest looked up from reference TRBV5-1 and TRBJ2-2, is KAGVTQTPRYLIKTRGQQVTLSCSPISGHRSVSWYQQTPGQGLQFLFEYFSETQRNKGNFPGRFSGRQFSNSRSEMNVSTLELGDSALYLCASSLIGGSVTGELFFGEGSRLTVL.

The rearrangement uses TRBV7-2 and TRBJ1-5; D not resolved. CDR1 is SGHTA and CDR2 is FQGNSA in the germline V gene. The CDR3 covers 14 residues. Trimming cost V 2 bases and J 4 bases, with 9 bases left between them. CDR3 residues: CASSLIGRNQPQHF. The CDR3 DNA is TGTGCCAGCAGCTTAATTGGCAGAAATCAGCCCCAGCATTTT.

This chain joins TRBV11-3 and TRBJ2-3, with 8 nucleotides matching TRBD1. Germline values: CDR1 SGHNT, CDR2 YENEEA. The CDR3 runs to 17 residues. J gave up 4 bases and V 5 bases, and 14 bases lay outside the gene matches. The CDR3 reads CASSPGQERAGADTQYF. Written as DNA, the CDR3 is TGTGCCAGCAGCCCGGGACAGGAGAGGGCGGGCGCAGATACGCAGTATTTT.

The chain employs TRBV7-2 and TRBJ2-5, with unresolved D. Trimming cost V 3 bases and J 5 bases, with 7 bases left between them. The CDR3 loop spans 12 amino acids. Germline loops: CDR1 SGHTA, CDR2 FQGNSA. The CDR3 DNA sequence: TGTGCCAGCAGCTTTTCTGGTGAGACCCAGTACTTC. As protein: CASSFSGETQYF. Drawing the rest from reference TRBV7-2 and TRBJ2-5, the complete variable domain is GAGVSQSPSNKVTEKGKDVELRCDPISGHTALYWYRQSLGQGLEFLIYFQGNSAPDKSGLPSDRFSAERTGGSVSTLTIQRTQQEDSAVYLCASSFSGETQYFGPGTRLLVL.

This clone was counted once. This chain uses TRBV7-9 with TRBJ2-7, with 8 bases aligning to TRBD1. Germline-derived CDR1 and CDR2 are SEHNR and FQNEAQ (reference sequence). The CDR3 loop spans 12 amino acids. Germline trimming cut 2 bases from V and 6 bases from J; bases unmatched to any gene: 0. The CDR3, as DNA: TGTGCCAGCAGCTTAACAGGGGGCGAGCAGTACTTC. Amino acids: CASSLTGGEQYF.

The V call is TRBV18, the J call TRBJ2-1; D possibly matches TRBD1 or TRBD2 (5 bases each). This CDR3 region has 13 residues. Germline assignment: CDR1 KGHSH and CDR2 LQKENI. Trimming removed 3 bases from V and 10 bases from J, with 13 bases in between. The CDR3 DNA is TGTGCCAGCTCACCTAGCGTCGAGGGGGAGCAGTTCTTC. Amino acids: CASSPSVEGEQFF. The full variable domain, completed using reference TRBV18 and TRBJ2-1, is NAGVMQNPRHLVRRRGQEARLRCSPMKGHSHVYWYRQLPEEGLKFMVYLQKENIIDESGMPKERFSAEFPKEGPSILRIQQVVRGDSAAYFCASSPSVEGEQFFGPGTRLTVL.

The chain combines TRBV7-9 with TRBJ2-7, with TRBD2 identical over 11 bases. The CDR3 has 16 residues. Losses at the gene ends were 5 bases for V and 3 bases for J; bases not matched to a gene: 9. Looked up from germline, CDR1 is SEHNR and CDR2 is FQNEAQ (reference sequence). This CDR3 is CASSAYSTSGDYEQYF. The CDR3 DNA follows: TGTGCCAGCAGCGCCTACTCGACTAGCGGGGACTACGAGCAGTACTTC.

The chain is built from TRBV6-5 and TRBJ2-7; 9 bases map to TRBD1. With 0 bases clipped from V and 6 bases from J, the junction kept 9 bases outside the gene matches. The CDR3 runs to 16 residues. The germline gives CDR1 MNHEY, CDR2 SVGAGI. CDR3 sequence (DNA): TGTGCCAGCAGTTACTCTGGACAGGGGCTGTGGGGCGAGCAGTACTTC. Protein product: CASSYSGQGLWGEQYF.

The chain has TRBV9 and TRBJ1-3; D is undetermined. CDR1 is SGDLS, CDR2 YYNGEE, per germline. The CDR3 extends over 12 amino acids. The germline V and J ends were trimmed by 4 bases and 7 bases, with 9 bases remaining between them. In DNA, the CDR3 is TGTGCCAGCAGCCTGAAGGGTAACACCATATATTTT. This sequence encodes CASSLKGNTIYF.

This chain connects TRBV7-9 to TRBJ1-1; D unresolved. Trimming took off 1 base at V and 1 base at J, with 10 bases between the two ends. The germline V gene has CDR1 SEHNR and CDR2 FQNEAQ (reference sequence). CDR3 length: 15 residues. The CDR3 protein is CASSLDGVSNTEAFF. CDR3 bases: TGTGCCAGCAGCTTAGACGGGGTTTCGAACACTGAAGCTTTCTTT.

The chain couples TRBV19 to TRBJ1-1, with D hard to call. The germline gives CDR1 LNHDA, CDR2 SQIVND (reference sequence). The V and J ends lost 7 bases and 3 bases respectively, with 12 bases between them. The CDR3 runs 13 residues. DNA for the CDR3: TGTGCCAGTAACTTGTTGGGGTACACTGAAGCTTTCTTT. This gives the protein CASNLLGYTEAFF.

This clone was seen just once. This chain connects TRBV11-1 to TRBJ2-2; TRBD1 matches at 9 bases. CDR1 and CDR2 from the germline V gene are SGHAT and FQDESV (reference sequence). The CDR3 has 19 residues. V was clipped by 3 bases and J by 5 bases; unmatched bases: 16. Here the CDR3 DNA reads TGTGCCAGCAGCTTTAGCGTACGTAACAGGGGGCGCGGAACCGGGGAGCTGTTTTTT. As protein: CASSFSVRNRGRGTGELFF.

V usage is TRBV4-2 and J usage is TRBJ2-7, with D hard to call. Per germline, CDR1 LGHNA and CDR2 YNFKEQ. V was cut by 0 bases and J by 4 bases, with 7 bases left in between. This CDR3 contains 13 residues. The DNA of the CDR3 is TGTGCCAGCAGCCAAGATTTTGGATACGAGCAGTACTTC. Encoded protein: CASSQDFGYEQYF.

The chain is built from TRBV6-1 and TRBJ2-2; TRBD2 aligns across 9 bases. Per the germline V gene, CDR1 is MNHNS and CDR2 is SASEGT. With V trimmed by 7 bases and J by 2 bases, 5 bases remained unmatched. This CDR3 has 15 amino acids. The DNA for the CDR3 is TGTGCCAGCATCCCGCGGGAGGGAAACACCGGGGAGCTGTTTTTT. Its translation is CASIPREGNTGELFF.

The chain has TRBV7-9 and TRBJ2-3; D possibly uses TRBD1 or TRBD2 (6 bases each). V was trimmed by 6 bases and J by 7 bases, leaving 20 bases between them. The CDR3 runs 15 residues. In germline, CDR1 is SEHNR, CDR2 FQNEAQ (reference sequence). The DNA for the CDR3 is TGTGCCAGCAGTTACGGTCGGGGGCGCGTAAATACGCAGTATTTT. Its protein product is CASSYGRGRVNTQYF. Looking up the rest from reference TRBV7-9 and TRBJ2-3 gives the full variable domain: DTGVSQNPRHKITKRGQNVTFRCDPISEHNRLYWYRQTLGQGPEFLTYFQNEAQLEKSRLLSDRFSAERPKGSFSTLEIQRTEQGDSAMYLCASSYGRGRVNTQYFGPGTRLTVL.